This T cell receptor (beta chain) was captured by sequencing in a study of blood T cell repertoires in COVID-19. Study context: The samples span acute and convalescent COVID-19 from the United States, Italy and Spain.

Original data processing: How many nucleated cells were present was estimated from reference gene primer amplification. Libraries were prepared by immunoSEQ multiplex PCR; TCRdb keeps only in-frame clonotypes and omits some of them. The V and J calls and clone size come from that table; D and trimming were worked out from the DNA. Found here are over 250,000 clones, about 88% of them singletons; the top ten hold 3.5% to 4.5%. Germline CDR1 ENHRY, CDR2 SYGVKD. CDR3 length: 15 residues. Trimming took 0 bases from V and 9 from J, leaving 12 bases between them. Sequencing input: peripheral blood. The receptor's source is a man aged 55 to 70 who had recovered from COVID-19. This chain connects TRBV10-3 to TRBJ1-6; D not resolved. CDR3 sequence: CAISESRREGSPLHF. CDR3 DNA: TGTGCCATCAGTGAGTCGAGGAGGGAGGGTTCACCCCTCCACTTT.